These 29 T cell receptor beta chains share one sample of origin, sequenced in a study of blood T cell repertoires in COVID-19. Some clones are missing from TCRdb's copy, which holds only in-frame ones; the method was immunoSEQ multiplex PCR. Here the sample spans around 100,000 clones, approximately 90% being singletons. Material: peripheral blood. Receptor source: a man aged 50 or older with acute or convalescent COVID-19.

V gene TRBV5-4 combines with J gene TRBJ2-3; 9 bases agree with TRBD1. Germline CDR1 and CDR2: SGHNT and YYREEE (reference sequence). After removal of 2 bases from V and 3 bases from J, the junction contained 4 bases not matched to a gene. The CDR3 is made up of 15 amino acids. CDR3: CASSLDRGVTDTQYF. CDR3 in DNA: TGTGCCAGCAGCTTAGACAGGGGGGTGACAGATACGCAGTATTTT.

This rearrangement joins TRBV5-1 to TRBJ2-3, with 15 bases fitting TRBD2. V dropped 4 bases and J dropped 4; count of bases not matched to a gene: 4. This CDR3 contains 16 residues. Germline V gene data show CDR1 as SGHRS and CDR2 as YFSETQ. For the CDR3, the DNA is TGCGCCAGCAGCCTTGGACTAGCGGGAGGGGCAGATACGCAGTATTTT. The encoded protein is CASSLGLAGGADTQYF.

The CDR3 nucleotides are TGTGCCAGCAGACGTGGGACTGTAGAGGGGGATACGCAGTATTTT. It codes for CASRRGTVEGDTQYF. The gene calls are TRBV5-4 and TRBJ2-3, with a weak D call TRBD2 (6 bases). Germline-derived CDR1 and CDR2 are SGHNT and YYREEE (reference sequence). This CDR3 has 15 amino acids. V gave up 5 bases and J gave up 6 bases, with 19 bases separating them.

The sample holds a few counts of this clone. The DNA of the CDR3 is TGTGCCAGCAGCTCGGGGGGGACAGCTAATAATTCACCCCTCCACTTT. It translates to CASSSGGTANNSPLHF. This chain joins TRBV7-2 and TRBJ1-6; 7 nucleotides match TRBD1. The V gene end was trimmed by 4 bases and the J gene end by 5 bases; junction bases not matched to a gene: 8. The germline V gene has CDR1 SGHTA and CDR2 FQGNSA. This CDR3 contains 16 residues. The full variable domain, completed using reference TRBV7-2 and TRBJ1-6, is GAGVSQSPSNKVTEKGKDVELRCDPISGHTALYWYRQSLGQGLEFLIYFQGNSAPDKSGLPSDRFSAERTGGSVSTLTIQRTQQEDSAVYLCASSSGGTANNSPLHFGNGTRLTVT.

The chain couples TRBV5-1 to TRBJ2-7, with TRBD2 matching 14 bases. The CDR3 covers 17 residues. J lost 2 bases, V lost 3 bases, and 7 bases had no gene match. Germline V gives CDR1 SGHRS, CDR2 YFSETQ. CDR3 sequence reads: CASSSGTSGRTAYEQYF. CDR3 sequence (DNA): TGCGCCAGCAGCTCGGGGACTAGCGGGAGAACAGCCTACGAGCAGTACTTC.

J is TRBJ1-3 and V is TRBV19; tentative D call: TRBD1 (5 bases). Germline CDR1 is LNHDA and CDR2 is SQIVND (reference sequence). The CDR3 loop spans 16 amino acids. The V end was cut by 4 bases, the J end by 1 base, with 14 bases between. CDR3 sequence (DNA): TGTGCCAGTAGTAAGGACACTCTGGCATCTGGAAACACCATATATTTT. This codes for CASSKDTLASGNTIYF.

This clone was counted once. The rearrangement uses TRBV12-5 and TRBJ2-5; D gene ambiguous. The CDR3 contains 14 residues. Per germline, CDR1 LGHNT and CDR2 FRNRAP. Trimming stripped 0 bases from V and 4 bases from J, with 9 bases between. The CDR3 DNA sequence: TGTGCTAGTGGTTTGGTACAGAAAGCAGAGACCCAGTACTTC. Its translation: CASGLVQKAETQYF.

The CDR3 protein is CASSQDRSTGELFF. CDR3 nucleotides: TGCGCCAGCAGCCAAGATAGGAGCACCGGGGAGCTGTTTTTT. The V and J genes are TRBV4-3 and TRBJ2-2; D remains ambiguous. Germline CDR1 is LGHNA and CDR2 is YSLEER. The V gene lost 0 bases and the J gene lost 4 bases, with 6 bases spanning the gap. The CDR3 sequence is 14 residues long.

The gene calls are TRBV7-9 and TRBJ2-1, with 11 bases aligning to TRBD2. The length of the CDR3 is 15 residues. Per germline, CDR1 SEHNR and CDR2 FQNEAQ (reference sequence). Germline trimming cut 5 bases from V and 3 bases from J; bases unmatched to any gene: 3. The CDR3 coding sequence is TGTGCCAGCAGCCGCGGGACTAGCGGCTACAATGAGCAGTTCTTC. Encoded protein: CASSRGTSGYNEQFF.

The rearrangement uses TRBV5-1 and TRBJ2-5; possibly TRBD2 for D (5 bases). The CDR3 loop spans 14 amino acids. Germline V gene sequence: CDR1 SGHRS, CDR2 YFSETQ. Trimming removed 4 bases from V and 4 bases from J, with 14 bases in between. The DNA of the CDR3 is TGCGCCAGCAGCCGGAGCGGTCCCGGAGAGACCCAGTACTTC. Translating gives CASSRSGPGETQYF.

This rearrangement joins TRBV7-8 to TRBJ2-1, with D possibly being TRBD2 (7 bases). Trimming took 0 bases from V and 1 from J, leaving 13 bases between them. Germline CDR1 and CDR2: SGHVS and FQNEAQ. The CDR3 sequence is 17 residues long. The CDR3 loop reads CASSLAPGGQSYNEQFF. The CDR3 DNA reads TGTGCCAGCAGCTTAGCGCCGGGGGGCCAATCCTACAATGAGCAGTTCTTC.

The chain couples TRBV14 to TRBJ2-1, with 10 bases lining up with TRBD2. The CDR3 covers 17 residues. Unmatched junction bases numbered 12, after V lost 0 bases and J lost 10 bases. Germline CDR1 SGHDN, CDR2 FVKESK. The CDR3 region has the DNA TGTGCCAGCAGCCAAGAGTCGGTTAGCGGGAGGCGGGTCGAGCAGTTCTTC. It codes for CASSQESVSGRRVEQFF.

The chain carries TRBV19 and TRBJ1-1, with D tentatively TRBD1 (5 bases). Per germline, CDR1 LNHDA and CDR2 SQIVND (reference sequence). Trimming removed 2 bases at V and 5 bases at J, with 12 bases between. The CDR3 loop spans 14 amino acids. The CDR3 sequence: CASSIKGQGTEAFF. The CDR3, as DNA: TGTGCCAGTAGTATAAAGGGGCAAGGGACTGAAGCTTTCTTT.

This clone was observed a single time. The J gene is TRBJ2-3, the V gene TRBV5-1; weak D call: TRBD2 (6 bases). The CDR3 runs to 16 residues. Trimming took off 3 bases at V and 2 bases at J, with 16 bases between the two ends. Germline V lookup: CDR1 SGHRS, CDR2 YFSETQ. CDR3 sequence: CASSSTGASYTDTQYF. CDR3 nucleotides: TGCGCCAGCAGCTCGACGGGAGCCTCTTACACAGATACGCAGTATTTT.

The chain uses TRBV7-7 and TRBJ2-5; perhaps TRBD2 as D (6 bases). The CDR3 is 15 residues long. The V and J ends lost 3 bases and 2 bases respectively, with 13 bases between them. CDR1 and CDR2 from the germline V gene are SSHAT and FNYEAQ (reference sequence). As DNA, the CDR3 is TGTGCCAGCAGCTTGATCGCGGGATATCAAGAGACCCAGTACTTC. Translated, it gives CASSLIAGYQETQYF.

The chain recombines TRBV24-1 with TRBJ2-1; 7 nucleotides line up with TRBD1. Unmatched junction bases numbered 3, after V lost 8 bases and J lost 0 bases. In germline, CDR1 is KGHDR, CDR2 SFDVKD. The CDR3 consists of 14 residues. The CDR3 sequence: CATIRDSSYNEQFF. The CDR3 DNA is TGTGCCACCATCCGGGACAGCTCCTACAATGAGCAGTTCTTC.

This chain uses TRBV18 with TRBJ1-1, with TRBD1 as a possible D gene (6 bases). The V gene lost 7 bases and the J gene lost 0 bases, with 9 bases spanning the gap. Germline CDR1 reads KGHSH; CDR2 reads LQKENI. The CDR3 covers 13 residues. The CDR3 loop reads CASLTGMNTEAFF. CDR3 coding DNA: TGTGCCAGCTTAACAGGGATGAACACTGAAGCTTTCTTT.

In nucleotides, the CDR3 is TGTGCCAGTAGTTTATCCGGGACAGGAAATGAAAAACTGTTTTTT. Translated, it gives CASSLSGTGNEKLFF. V usage is TRBV19 and J usage is TRBJ1-4; 8 nucleotides agree with TRBD1. With 5 bases clipped from V and 5 bases from J, the junction kept 7 bases outside the gene matches. This CDR3 is 15 amino acids long. CDR1 is LNHDA, CDR2 SQIVND, per germline (reference sequence).

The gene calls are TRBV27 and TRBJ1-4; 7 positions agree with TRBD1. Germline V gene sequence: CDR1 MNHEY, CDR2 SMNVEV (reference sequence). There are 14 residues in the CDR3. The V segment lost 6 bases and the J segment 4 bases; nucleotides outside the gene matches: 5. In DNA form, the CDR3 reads TGTGCCAGCAGCCCGAGGGGGCTTAATGAAAAACTGTTTTTT. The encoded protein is CASSPRGLNEKLFF. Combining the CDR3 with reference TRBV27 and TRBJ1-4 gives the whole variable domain EAQVTQNPRYLITVTGKKLTVTCSQNMNHEYMSWYRQDPGLGLRQIYYSMNVEVTDKGDVPEGYKVSRKEKRNFPLILESPSPNQTSLYFCASSPRGLNEKLFFGSGTQLSVL.

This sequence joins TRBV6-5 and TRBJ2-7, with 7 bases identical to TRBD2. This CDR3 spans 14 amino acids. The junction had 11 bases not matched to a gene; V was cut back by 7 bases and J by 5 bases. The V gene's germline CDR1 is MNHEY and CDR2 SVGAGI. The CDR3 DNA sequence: TGTGCCAGCACGAGGCCGGGGAGGGTCGACGAGCAGTACTTC. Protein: CASTRPGRVDEQYF.

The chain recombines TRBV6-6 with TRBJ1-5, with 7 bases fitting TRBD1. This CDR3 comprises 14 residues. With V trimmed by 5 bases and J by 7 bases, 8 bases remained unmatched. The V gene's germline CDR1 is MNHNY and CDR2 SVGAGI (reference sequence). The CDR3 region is CASSSRQGYQPQHF. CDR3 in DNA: TGTGCCAGCAGTAGCCGACAGGGATACCAGCCCCAGCATTTT.

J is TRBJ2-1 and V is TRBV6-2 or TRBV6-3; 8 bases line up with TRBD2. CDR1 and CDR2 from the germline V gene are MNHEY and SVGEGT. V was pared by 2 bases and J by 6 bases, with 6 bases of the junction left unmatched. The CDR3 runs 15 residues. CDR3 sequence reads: CASSYATGGANEQFF. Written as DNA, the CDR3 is TGTGCCAGCAGTTACGCTACGGGAGGGGCCAATGAGCAGTTCTTC.

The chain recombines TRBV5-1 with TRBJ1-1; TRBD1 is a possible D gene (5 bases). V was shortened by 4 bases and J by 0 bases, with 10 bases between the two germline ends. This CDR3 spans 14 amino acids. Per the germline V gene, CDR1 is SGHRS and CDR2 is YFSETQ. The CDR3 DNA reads TGCGCCAGCAGCATCGGGGGGTTGAACACTGAAGCTTTCTTT. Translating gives CASSIGGLNTEAFF.

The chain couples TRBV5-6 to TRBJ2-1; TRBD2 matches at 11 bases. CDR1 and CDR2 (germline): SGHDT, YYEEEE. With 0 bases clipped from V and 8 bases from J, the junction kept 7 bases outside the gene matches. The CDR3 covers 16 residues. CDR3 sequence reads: CASSLEPGLAVDEQFF. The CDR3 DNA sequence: TGTGCCAGCAGCTTGGAACCGGGACTAGCGGTCGATGAGCAGTTCTTC.

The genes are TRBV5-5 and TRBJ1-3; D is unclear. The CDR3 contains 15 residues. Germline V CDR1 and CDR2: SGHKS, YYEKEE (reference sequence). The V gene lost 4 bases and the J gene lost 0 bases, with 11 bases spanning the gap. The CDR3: CASSRAPSSGNTIYF. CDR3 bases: TGTGCCAGCAGCCGAGCCCCGAGCTCTGGAAACACCATATATTTT.

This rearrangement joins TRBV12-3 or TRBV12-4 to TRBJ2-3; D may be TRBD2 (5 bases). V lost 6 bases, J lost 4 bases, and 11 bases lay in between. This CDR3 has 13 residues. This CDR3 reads CASRPSPADTQYF. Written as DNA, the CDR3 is TGTGCCAGCAGACCTAGCCCGGCAGATACGCAGTATTTT.

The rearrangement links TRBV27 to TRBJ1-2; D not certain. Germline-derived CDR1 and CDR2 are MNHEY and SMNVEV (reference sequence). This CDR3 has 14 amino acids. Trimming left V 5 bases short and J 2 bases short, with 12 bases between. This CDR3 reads CASSRSGLNYGYTF. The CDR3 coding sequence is TGTGCCAGCAGTCGGAGCGGCCTGAACTATGGCTACACCTTC.

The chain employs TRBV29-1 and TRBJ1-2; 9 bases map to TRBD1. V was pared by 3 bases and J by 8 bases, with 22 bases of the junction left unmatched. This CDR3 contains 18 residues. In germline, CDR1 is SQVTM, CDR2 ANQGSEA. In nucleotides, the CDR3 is TGCAGCGTTGATGAGTTCTATTGGGAACAGGGGGCGCCGGGAGGCTACACCTTC. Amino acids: CSVDEFYWEQGAPGGYTF. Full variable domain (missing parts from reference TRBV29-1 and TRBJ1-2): SAVISQKPSRDICQRGTSLTIQCQVDSQVTMMFWYRQQPGQSLTLIATANQGSEATYESGFVIDKFPISRPNLTFSTLTVSNMSPEDSSIYLCSVDEFYWEQGAPGGYTFGSGTRLTVV.

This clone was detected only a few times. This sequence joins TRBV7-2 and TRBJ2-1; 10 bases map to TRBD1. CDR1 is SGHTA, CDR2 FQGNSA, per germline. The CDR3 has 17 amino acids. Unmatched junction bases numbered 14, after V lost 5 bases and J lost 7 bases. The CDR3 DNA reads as TGTGCCAGCAGCCGCAACGACAGGGGGCTGCGACAGAATGAGCAGTTCTTC. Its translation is CASSRNDRGLRQNEQFF. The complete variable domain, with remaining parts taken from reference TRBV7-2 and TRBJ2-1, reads GAGVSQSPSNKVTEKGKDVELRCDPISGHTALYWYRQSLGQGLEFLIYFQGNSAPDKSGLPSDRFSAERTGGSVSTLTIQRTQQEDSAVYLCASSRNDRGLRQNEQFFGPGTRLTVL.